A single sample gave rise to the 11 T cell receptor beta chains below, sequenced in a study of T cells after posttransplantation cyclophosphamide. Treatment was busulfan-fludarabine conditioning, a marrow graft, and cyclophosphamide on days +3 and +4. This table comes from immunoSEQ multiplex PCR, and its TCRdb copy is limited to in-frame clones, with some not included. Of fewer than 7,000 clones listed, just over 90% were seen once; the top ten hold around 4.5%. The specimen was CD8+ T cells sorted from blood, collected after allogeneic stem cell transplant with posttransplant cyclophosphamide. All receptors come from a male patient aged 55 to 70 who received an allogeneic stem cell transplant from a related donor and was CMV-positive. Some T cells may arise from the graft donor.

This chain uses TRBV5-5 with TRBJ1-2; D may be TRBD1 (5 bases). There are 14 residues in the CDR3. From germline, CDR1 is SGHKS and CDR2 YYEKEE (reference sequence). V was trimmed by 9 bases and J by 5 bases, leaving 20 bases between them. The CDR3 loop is CATTPGLPGYGYTF. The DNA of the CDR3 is TGTGCCACTACCCCGGGACTTCCGGGATATGGCTACACCTTC. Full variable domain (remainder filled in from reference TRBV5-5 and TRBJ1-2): DAGVTQSPTHLIKTRGQQVTLRCSPISGHKSVSWYQQVLGQGPQFIFQYYEKEERGRGNFPDRFSARQFPNYSSELNVNALLLGDSALYLCATTPGLPGYGYTFGSGTRLTVV.

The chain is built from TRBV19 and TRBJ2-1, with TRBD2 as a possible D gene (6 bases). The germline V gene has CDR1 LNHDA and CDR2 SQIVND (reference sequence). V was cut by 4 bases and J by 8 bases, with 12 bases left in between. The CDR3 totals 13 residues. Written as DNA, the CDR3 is TGTGCCAGTAGTACGGCGGGGTACCATGAGCAGTTCTTC. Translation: CASSTAGYHEQFF.

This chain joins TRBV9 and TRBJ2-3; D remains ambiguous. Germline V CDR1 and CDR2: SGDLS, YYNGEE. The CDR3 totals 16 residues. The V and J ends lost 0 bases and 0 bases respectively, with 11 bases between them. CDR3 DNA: TGTGCCAGCAGCGTAGAATCGGAGACTAGCACAGATACGCAGTATTTT. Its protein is CASSVESETSTDTQYF.

CDR3 sequence: CASSFRAADTQYF. In DNA, the CDR3 is TGTGCCAGCAGCTTCCGAGCGGCGGATACGCAGTATTTT. This rearrangement joins TRBV4-2 to TRBJ2-3, with D maybe TRBD2 (5 bases). Trimming pared 5 bases from V and 6 bases from J, leaving 12 bases between. This CDR3 region has 13 residues. Germline V CDR1 and CDR2: LGHNA, YNFKEQ.

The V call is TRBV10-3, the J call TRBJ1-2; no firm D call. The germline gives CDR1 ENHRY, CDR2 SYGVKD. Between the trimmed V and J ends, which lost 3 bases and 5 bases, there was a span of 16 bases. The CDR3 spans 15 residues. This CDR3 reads CAISESEGTVYGYTF. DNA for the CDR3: TGTGCCATCAGTGAAAGTGAGGGTACAGTATATGGCTACACCTTC.

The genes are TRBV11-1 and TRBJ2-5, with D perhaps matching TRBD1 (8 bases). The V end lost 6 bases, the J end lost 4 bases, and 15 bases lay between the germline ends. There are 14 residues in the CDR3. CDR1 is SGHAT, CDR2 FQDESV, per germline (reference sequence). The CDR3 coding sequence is TGTGCCAGCAGAGGGACAGGCGGGGGAGAGACCCAGTACTTC. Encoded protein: CASRGTGGGETQYF.

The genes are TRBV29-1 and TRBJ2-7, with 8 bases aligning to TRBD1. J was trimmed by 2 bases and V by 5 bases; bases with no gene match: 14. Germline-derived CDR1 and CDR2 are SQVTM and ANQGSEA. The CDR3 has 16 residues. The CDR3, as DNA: TGCAGCGTTCTCTCAACAGGGGGTCAATGGGCCTACGAGCAGTACTTC. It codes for CSVLSTGGQWAYEQYF.

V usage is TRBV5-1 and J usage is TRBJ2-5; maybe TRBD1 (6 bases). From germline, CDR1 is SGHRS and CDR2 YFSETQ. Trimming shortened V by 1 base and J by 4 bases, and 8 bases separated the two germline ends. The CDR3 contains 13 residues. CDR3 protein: CASSLRGLETQYF. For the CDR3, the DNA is TGCGCCAGCAGCTTGAGGGGGTTAGAGACCCAGTACTTC.

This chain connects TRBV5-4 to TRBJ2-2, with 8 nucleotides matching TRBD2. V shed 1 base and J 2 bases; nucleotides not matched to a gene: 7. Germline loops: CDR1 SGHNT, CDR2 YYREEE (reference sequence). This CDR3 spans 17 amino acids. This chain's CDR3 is CASSLSMGLENTGELFF. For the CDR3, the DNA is TGTGCCAGCAGCTTGTCAATGGGACTAGAAAACACCGGGGAGCTGTTTTTT.

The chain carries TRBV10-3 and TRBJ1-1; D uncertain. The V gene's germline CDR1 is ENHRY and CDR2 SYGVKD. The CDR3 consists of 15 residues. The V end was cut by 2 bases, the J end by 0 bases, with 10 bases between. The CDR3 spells CAISEQDRMNTEAFF. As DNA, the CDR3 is TGTGCCATCAGTGAGCAGGATAGGATGAACACTGAAGCTTTCTTT.

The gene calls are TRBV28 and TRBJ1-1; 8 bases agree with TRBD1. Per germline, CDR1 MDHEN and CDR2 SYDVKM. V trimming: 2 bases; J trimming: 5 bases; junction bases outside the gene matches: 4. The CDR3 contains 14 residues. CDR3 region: CASSLAGGGTEAFF. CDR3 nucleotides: TGTGCCAGCAGTTTAGCAGGGGGCGGAACTGAAGCTTTCTTT.